These T cell receptor beta chains were read from a single sample in a study of Tregs in tolerant kidney transplant recipients. The method was immunoSEQ multiplex PCR; TCRdb's version includes in-frame clones alone and lacks a portion of them. The sample includes tens of thousands of clones, around 95% of them seen just once. No antigens are known for them. The material sequenced was Tregs from blood cultured with allogeneic cells. These receptors all stem from a human donor in good health. Both conserved end residues are part of each CDR3. Each record gives: J gene, D gene, clone size, V gene, CDR3 DNA, CDR3 protein. D genes are given only for firm matches. Rows give clone size only sometimes, using once, few, many, or a class for an expanded clone.

J gene: TRBJ1-3
D gene: -
clone size: -
V gene: TRBV21-1
CDR3 DNA: TGTGCCAGGCCGTACAGGGAATCCCTCCTAAGCTCTGGAAACACCATATATTTT
CDR3 protein: CARPYRESLLSSGNTIYF

J gene: TRBJ2-3
D gene: TRBD2
clone size: -
V gene: TRBV27
CDR3 DNA: TGTGCCAGCAGAGGACTAGCCACAGATACGCAGTATTTT
CDR3 protein: CASRGLATDTQYF

J gene: TRBJ1-1
D gene: -
clone size: -
V gene: TRBV18
CDR3 DNA: TGTGCCAGCTCACCGTTAGGAGGAGAGAACACTGAAGCTTTCTTT
CDR3 protein: CASSPLGGENTEAFF

J gene: TRBJ2-7
D gene: -
clone size: -
V gene: TRBV27
CDR3 DNA: TGTGCCAGCTACGAGCAGTACTTC
CDR3 protein: CASYEQYF

J gene: TRBJ2-5
D gene: TRBD2
clone size: -
V gene: TRBV5-1
CDR3 DNA: TGCGCCAGCAGCCCGGGACTAGCGGGAGGAGAGACCCAGTACTTC
CDR3 protein: CASSPGLAGGETQYF

J gene: TRBJ1-6
D gene: TRBD1
clone size: -
V gene: TRBV5-5
CDR3 DNA: TGTGCCAGCAGCAACCGCGGGACAGGGGAAAATTCACCCCTCCACTTT
CDR3 protein: CASSNRGTGENSPLHF

J gene: TRBJ2-5
D gene: -
clone size: -
V gene: TRBV18
CDR3 DNA: TGTGCCAGCTCACCGGTAGGGGCTGGGACCCAGTACTTC
CDR3 protein: CASSPVGAGTQYF

J gene: TRBJ2-1
D gene: -
clone size: -
V gene: TRBV2
CDR3 DNA: TGTGCCAGCAGTGAAGGGGTAGGGCAGGAGCAGTTCTTC
CDR3 protein: CASSEGVGQEQFF

J gene: TRBJ1-6
D gene: TRBD1
clone size: few
V gene: TRBV5-1
CDR3 DNA: TGCGCCAGCAGCTTGGAGGACAGGGATAATTCACCCCTCCACTTT
CDR3 protein: CASSLEDRDNSPLHF

J gene: TRBJ1-1
D gene: -
clone size: -
V gene: TRBV5-1
CDR3 DNA: TGCGCCAGCAGCTTGGATCGGGGGGCGAGGGGTTTGAACACTGAAGCTTTCTTT
CDR3 protein: CASSLDRGARGLNTEAFF

J gene: TRBJ1-4
D gene: -
clone size: -
V gene: TRBV19
CDR3 DNA: TGTGCCAGTAGTCGGTTTAGAGGGACTAATGAAAAACTGTTTTTT
CDR3 protein: CASSRFRGTNEKLFF

J gene: TRBJ1-6
D gene: -
clone size: once
V gene: TRBV5-1
CDR3 DNA: TGCGCCAGCAGGAGCTCCTATAATTCACCCCTCCACTTT
CDR3 protein: CASRSSYNSPLHF

J gene: TRBJ1-2
D gene: TRBD1
clone size: -
V gene: TRBV5-1
CDR3 DNA: TGCGCCAGCAGCTCGGACAGGGGGGTTTACTATGGCTACACCTTC
CDR3 protein: CASSSDRGVYYGYTF

J gene: TRBJ2-7
D gene: TRBD1
clone size: -
V gene: TRBV18
CDR3 DNA: TGTGCCAGCTCACAAACCAGGGGGCCCACCAACGAGCAGTACTTC
CDR3 protein: CASSQTRGPTNEQYF

J gene: TRBJ2-7
D gene: TRBD1
clone size: -
V gene: TRBV7-7
CDR3 DNA: TGTGCTAGCAGCACAACGGGACAGCGATTTTACGAGCAGTACTTC
CDR3 protein: CASSTTGQRFYEQYF

J gene: TRBJ2-5
D gene: -
clone size: -
V gene: TRBV5-5
CDR3 DNA: TGTGCCAGCAGCTTGGGGCACCTCCCGGGGGCCCAGTACTTC
CDR3 protein: CASSLGHLPGAQYF

J gene: TRBJ1-5
D gene: -
clone size: -
V gene: TRBV30
CDR3 DNA: TGTGCCTGGAGTGGTGGAGAGGAGCAGCCCCAGCATTTT
CDR3 protein: CAWSGGEEQPQHF

J gene: TRBJ1-5
D gene: TRBD1
clone size: -
V gene: TRBV19
CDR3 DNA: TGTGCCAGTAGTATAGGGACAGGGGCGAGCAATCAGCCCCAGCATTTT
CDR3 protein: CASSIGTGASNQPQHF

J gene: TRBJ1-2
D gene: -
clone size: -
V gene: TRBV30
CDR3 DNA: TGTGCCTGGAGTGTGGGGGGGCTAGGCTATGGCTACACCTTC
CDR3 protein: CAWSVGGLGYGYTF

J gene: TRBJ1-1
D gene: TRBD1
clone size: -
V gene: TRBV5-4
CDR3 DNA: TGTGCCAGCAGCCTCGGGCGACAGGGACTGAACACTGAAGCTTTCTTT
CDR3 protein: CASSLGRQGLNTEAFF

J gene: TRBJ1-2
D gene: -
clone size: -
V gene: TRBV6-5
CDR3 DNA: TGTGCCAGCAGTTACCCGCTCACTTTC
CDR3 protein: CASSYPLTF

J gene: TRBJ1-2
D gene: -
clone size: -
V gene: TRBV5-1
CDR3 DNA: TGCGCCAGCAGCGGCGACGGGACCACTGGTGGCTACACCTTC
CDR3 protein: CASSGDGTTGGYTF

J gene: TRBJ2-4
D gene: -
clone size: few
V gene: TRBV5-1
CDR3 DNA: TGCGCCAGCAGCGAGATTAACGAAAACATTCAGTACTTC
CDR3 protein: CASSEINENIQYF

J gene: TRBJ1-5
D gene: -
clone size: -
V gene: TRBV6-5
CDR3 DNA: TGTGCCAGCAGCCGGATTGGTTGGCGGGACCAGCCCCAGCATTTT
CDR3 protein: CASSRIGWRDQPQHF

J gene: TRBJ1-2
D gene: -
clone size: -
V gene: TRBV7-9
CDR3 DNA: TGTGCCAGCAGCCCGGACCGAGATCCTAACTATGGCTACACCTTC
CDR3 protein: CASSPDRDPNYGYTF

J gene: TRBJ1-6
D gene: -
clone size: -
V gene: TRBV4-1
CDR3 DNA: TGCGCCAGCAGCTCTACGGAGAGCTCCTATAATTCACCCCTCCACTTT
CDR3 protein: CASSSTESSYNSPLHF

J gene: TRBJ2-2
D gene: -
clone size: -
V gene: TRBV11-2
CDR3 DNA: TGTGCCAGCACCCATCCGGGGAGGAGGACCGGGGAGCTGTTTTTT
CDR3 protein: CASTHPGRRTGELFF

J gene: TRBJ2-1
D gene: TRBD2
clone size: -
V gene: TRBV7-6
CDR3 DNA: TGTGCCAGCAGCGGACCGGGGGGGCAGGGTGAGCAGTTCTTC
CDR3 protein: CASSGPGGQGEQFF

J gene: TRBJ2-2
D gene: TRBD1
clone size: -
V gene: TRBV29-1
CDR3 DNA: TGCAGCGTTAGGACAGGATTAACCGGGGAGCTGTTTTTT
CDR3 protein: CSVRTGLTGELFF

J gene: TRBJ2-2
D gene: TRBD2
clone size: -
V gene: TRBV5-1
CDR3 DNA: TGCGCCAGCAGCTCGGGACTAGCGGGTACCGGGGAGCTGTTTTTT
CDR3 protein: CASSSGLAGTGELFF

J gene: TRBJ1-2
D gene: TRBD1
clone size: -
V gene: TRBV13
CDR3 DNA: TGTGCCAGCAGTCCGCAGGGGGCTAGAAGGAGTGGCTACACCTTC
CDR3 protein: CASSPQGARRSGYTF

J gene: TRBJ2-7
D gene: TRBD2
clone size: -
V gene: TRBV25-1
CDR3 DNA: TGTGCCAGCAGCCTAGCGGGACTTAACTACGAGCAGTACTTC
CDR3 protein: CASSLAGLNYEQYF

J gene: TRBJ2-5
D gene: -
clone size: once
V gene: TRBV18
CDR3 DNA: TGTGCCAGCTCACCTCGAGGGGTGGGAGAGACCCAGTACTTC
CDR3 protein: CASSPRGVGETQYF

J gene: TRBJ1-1
D gene: -
clone size: -
V gene: TRBV18
CDR3 DNA: TGTGCCAGCTCACCAACCCGAGGGGCGAACACTGAAGCTTTCTTT
CDR3 protein: CASSPTRGANTEAFF

J gene: TRBJ1-2
D gene: -
clone size: -
V gene: TRBV6-1
CDR3 DNA: TGTGCCAGCATATTGGACAGTAACTATGGCTACACCTTC
CDR3 protein: CASILDSNYGYTF

J gene: TRBJ2-2
D gene: -
clone size: -
V gene: TRBV6-1
CDR3 DNA: TGTGCCAGCAGTGAGACCATTTTCCGGGTATACGTGAGTTCCGGGGAGCTGTTTTTT
CDR3 protein: CASSETIFRVYVSSGELFF

J gene: TRBJ1-2
D gene: -
clone size: -
V gene: TRBV5-1
CDR3 DNA: TGCGCCAGCAGCTACTTAGGGGATCCCCAAGGGGGCTACACCTTC
CDR3 protein: CASSYLGDPQGGYTF

J gene: TRBJ2-5
D gene: TRBD2
clone size: -
V gene: TRBV10-3
CDR3 DNA: TGTGCCATCAGTGATTTTGGCGGGAGTAGGGAGACCCAGTACTTC
CDR3 protein: CAISDFGGSRETQYF

J gene: TRBJ1-2
D gene: -
clone size: -
V gene: TRBV7-8
CDR3 DNA: TGTGCCAGCAGTGGTAGAAGGGGGGAGGATGGCTACACCTTC
CDR3 protein: CASSGRRGEDGYTF

J gene: TRBJ1-1
D gene: -
clone size: -
V gene: TRBV30
CDR3 DNA: TGTGCCTGGAGTACTCCCGACAGGCGTAATGAAGCTTTCTTT
CDR3 protein: CAWSTPDRRNEAFF